This record covers a single T cell receptor (beta chain). No antigen is known for it. This table comes from immunoSEQ multiplex PCR, and its TCRdb copy is limited to in-frame clones, with some not included. The table shows about 750,000 clones, with around 93% occurring only once. V lost 6 bases and J 4 bases, leaving 13 bases between the germline ends. Germline V CDR1 and CDR2: SNHLY, FYNNEI. This CDR3 is built from 13 residues. The naive CD8 fraction comprised CD45RO-negative cells positively selected for CCR7 and excluded terminally differentiated effector memory CD45RA+ cells. The data were obtained in a study of shared clonotypes between healthy human individuals. Study conclusions and caveats: Clonotype sharing among the donors was expected to vary with sequencing depth.

This chain uses TRBV2 with TRBJ2-7; D may be TRBD2 (5 bases). Sequencing input: naive CD8+ T cells sorted from blood. This TCR was recovered from a man younger than 45 in good health. CDR3 sequence: CASSHTRAYEQYF. CDR3 bases: TGTGCCAGCAGCCACACTAGAGCATACGAGCAGTACTTC.